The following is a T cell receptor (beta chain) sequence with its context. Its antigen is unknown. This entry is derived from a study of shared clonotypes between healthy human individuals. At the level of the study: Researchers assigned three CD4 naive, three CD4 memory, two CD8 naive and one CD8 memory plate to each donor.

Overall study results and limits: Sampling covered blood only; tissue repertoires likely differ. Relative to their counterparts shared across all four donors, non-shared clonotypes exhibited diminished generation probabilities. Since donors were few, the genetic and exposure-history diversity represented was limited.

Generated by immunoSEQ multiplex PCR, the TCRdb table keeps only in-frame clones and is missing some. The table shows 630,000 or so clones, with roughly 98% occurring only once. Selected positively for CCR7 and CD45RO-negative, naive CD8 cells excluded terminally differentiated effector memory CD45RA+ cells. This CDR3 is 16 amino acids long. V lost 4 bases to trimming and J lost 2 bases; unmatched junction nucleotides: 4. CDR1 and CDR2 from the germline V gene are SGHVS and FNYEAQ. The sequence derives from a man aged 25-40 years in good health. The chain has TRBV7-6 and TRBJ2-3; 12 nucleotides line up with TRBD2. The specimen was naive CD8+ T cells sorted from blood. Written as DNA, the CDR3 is TGTGCCAGCAGCTCCCGGACTAGCGGGGTCACAGATACGCAGTATTTT. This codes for CASSSRTSGVTDTQYF. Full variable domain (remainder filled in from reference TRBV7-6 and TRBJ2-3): GAGVSQSPRYKVTKRGQDVALRCDPISGHVSLYWYRQALGQGPEFLTYFNYEAQQDKSGLPNDRFSAERPEGSISTLTIQRTEQRDSAMYRCASSSRTSGVTDTQYFGPGTRLTVL.